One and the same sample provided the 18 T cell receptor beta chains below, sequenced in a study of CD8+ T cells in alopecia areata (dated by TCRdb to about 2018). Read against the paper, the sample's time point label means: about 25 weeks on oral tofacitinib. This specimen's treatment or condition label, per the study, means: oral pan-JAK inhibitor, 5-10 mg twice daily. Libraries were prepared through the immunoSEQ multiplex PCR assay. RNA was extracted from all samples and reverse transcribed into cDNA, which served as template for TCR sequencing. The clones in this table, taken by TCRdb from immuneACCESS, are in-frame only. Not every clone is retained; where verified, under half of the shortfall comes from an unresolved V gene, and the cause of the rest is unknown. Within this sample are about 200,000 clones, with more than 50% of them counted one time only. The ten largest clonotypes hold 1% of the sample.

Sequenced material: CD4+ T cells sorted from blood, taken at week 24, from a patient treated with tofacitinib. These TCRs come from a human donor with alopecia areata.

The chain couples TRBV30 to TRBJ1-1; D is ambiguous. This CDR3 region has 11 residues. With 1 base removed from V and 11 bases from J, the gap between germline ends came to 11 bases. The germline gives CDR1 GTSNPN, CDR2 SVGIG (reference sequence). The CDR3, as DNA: TGTGCCTGGAGTGGTGAGGGAAAGGCTTTCTTT. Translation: CAWSGEGKAFF. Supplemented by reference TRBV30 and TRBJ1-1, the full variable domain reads SQTIHQWPATLVQPVGSPLSLECTVEGTSNPNLYWYRQAAGRGLQLLFYSVGIGQISSEVPQNLSASRPQDRQFILSSKKLLLSDSGFYLCAWSGEGKAFFGQGTRLTVV.

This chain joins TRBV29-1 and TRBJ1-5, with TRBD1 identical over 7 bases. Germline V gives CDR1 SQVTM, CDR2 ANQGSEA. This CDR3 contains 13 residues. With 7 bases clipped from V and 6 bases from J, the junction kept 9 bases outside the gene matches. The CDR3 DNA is TGCAGCGCTACAGGGGCGGGAGGTCAGCCCCAGCATTTT. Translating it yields CSATGAGGQPQHF.

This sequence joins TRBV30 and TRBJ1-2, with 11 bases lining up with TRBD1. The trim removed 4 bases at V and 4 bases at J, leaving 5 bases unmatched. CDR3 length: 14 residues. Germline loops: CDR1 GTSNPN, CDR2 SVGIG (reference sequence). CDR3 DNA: TGTGCCTGGAATCCTGGACAGGGGGCCTATGGCTACACCTTC. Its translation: CAWNPGQGAYGYTF.

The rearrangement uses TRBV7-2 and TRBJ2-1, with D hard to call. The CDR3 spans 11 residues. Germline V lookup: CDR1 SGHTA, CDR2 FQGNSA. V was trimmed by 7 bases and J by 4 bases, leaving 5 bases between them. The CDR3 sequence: CASTSYNEQFF. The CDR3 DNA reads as TGTGCCAGCACCAGTTACAATGAGCAGTTCTTC.

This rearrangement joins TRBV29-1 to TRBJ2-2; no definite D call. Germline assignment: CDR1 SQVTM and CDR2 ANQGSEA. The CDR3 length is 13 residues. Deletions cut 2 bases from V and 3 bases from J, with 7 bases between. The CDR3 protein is CSVELWDTGELFF. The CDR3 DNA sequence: TGCAGCGTTGAATTGTGGGACACCGGGGAGCTGTTTTTT.

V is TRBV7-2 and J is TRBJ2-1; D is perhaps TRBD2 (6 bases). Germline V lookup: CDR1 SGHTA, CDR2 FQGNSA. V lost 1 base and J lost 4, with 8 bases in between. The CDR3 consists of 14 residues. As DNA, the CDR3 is TGTGCCAGCAGCTTAGGGCGGGAATACAATGAGCAGTTCTTC. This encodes CASSLGREYNEQFF.

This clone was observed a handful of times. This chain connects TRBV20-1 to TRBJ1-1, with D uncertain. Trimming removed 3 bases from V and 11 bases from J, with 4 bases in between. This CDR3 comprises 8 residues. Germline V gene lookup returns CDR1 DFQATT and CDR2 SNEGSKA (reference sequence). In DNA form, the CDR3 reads TGCAGTGCTAGTTGGGCTTTCTTT. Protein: CSASWAFF.

This CDR3 reads CATSRRDRNTEAFF. The CDR3 DNA is TGTGCCACCAGCAGACGAGACAGGAACACTGAAGCTTTCTTT. The rearrangement joins TRBV15 to TRBJ1-1; perhaps TRBD1 as D (5 bases). V lost 2 bases to trimming and J lost 1 base, with 8 bases between them. This CDR3 region has 14 residues. Per the germline V gene, CDR1 is LNHNV and CDR2 is YYDKDF (reference sequence).

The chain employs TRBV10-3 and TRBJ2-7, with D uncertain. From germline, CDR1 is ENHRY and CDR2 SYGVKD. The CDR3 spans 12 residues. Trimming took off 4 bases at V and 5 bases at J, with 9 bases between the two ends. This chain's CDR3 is CAISAGTNEQYF. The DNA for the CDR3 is TGTGCCATCAGTGCAGGTACGAACGAGCAGTACTTC.

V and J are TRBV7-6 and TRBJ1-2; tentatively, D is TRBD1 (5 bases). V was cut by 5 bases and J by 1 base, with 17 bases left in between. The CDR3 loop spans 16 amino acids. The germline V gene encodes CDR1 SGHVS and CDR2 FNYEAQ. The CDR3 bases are TGTGCCAGCAGCACACAAAGGGGTGGGCTTAACTATGGCTACACCTTC. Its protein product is CASSTQRGGLNYGYTF. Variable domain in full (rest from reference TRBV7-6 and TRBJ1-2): GAGVSQSPRYKVTKRGQDVALRCDPISGHVSLYWYRQALGQGPEFLTYFNYEAQQDKSGLPNDRFSAERPEGSISTLTIQRTEQRDSAMYRCASSTQRGGLNYGYTFGSGTRLTVV.

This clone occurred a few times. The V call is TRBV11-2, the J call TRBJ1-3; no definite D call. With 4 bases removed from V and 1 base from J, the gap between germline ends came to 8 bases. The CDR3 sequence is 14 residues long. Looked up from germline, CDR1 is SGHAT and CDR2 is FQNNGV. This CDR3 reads CASSWRRSGNTIYF. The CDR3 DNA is TGTGCCAGCAGCTGGAGGAGATCTGGAAACACCATATATTTT.

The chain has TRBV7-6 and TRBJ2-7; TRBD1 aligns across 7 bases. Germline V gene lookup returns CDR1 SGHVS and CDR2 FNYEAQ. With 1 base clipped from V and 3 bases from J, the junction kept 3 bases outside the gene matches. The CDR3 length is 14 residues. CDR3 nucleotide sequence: TGTGCCAGCAGCTTAGAAAGGGACAGCTACGAGCAGTACTTC. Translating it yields CASSLERDSYEQYF.

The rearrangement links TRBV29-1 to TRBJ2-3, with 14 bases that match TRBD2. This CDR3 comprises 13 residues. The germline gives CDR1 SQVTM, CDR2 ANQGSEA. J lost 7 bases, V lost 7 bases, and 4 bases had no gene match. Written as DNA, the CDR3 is TGCAGCGCGACTAGCGGGGGGGAAAATACGCAGTATTTT. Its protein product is CSATSGGENTQYF.

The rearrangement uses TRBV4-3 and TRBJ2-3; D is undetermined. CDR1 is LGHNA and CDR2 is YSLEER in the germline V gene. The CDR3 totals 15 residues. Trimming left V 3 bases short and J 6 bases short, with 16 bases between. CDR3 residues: CASSQGGVASDTQYF. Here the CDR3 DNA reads TGCGCCAGCAGCCAGGGTGGTGTAGCCTCGGATACGCAGTATTTT.

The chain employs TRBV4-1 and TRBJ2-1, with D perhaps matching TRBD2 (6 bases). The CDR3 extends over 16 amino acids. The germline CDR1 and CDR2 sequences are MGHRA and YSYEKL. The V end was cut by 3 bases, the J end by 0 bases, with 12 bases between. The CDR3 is CASSQGGDPSYNEQFF. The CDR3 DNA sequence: TGCGCCAGCAGCCAGGGCGGGGACCCCTCCTACAATGAGCAGTTCTTC.

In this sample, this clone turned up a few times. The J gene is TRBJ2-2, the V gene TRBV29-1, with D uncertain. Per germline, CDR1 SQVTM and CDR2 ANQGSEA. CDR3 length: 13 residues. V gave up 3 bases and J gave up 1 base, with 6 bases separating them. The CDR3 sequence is CSVDLVNTGELFF. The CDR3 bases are TGCAGCGTTGACCTAGTGAACACCGGGGAGCTGTTTTTT.

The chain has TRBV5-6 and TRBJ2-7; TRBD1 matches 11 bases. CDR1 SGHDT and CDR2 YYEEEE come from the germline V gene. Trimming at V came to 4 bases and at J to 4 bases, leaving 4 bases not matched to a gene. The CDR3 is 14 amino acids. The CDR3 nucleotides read TGTGCCAGCAGCCGGACAGGGGGCTCTTACGAGCAGTACTTC. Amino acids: CASSRTGGSYEQYF. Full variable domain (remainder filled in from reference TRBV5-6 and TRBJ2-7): DAGVTQSPTHLIKTRGQQVTLRCSPKSGHDTVSWYQQALGQGPQFIFQYYEEEERQRGNFPDRFSGHQFPNYSSELNVNALLLGDSALYLCASSRTGGSYEQYFGPGTRLTVT.

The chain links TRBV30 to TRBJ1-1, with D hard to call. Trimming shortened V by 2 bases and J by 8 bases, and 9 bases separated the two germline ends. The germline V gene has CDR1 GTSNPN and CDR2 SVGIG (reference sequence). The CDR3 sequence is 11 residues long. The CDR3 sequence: CAWSSWTEAFF. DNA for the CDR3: TGTGCCTGGAGTTCCTGGACCGAAGCTTTCTTT.